This entry lists 8 T cell receptor beta chains sequenced from one sample in a study of blood T cells in healthy people across ages. A J-beta primer mix and a sample-barcoded 5' primer were used in a second PCR of roughly 7 to 12 cycles. A single record per CDR3 protein comes from TCRdb applying MiXCR to the 5' RACE reads. The table records some 1.5 million distinct CDR3 sequences, 28% of them present only once. Sequencing was performed on blood. The receptors derive from a woman aged 25 to 39 in good health.

This chain connects TRBV9 to TRBJ2-1; D may be TRBD2 (6 bases). V was trimmed by 1 base and J by 4 bases, leaving 9 bases between them. CDR1 is SGDLS, CDR2 YYNGEE, per germline. The CDR3 runs to 14 residues. In DNA, the CDR3 is TGTGCCAGCAGCGTATTCGGGAGATACAATGAGCAGTTCTTC. This gives the protein CASSVFGRYNEQFF.

V usage is TRBV6-5 and J usage is TRBJ2-5, with 11 bases fitting TRBD2. The J segment lost 5 bases and the V segment lost 7 bases, leaving 12 bases of the junction unmatched. This CDR3 region has 16 residues. In germline, CDR1 is MNHEY, CDR2 SVGAGI. This CDR3 reads CASIRGLAGGGETQYF. The CDR3 region has the DNA TGTGCCAGCATACGCGGGCTAGCGGGAGGAGGGGAGACCCAGTACTTC.

A remark on this clonotype: A clone one base away is much larger, so this may be a read error. This rearrangement joins TRBV4-3 to TRBJ2-1; D remains unclear. Germline CDR1 LGHNA, CDR2 YSLEER. This CDR3 region has 13 residues. V shed 2 bases and J shed 10 bases, with 12 bases lying between them. CDR3 DNA sequence: TGCGCCAGCAGCCAACACAGATCCTACGAGCAGTTCTTC. The encoded protein is CASSQHRSYEQFF.

The chain joins TRBV4-1 to TRBJ1-5; D remains ambiguous. CDR1 and CDR2 from the germline V gene are MGHRA and YSYEKL. Trimming stripped 0 bases from V and 9 bases from J, with 12 bases between. The CDR3 consists of 14 residues. The CDR3 spells CASSQDGRKLPQHF. CDR3 DNA sequence: TGCGCCAGCAGCCAAGACGGCAGAAAATTGCCCCAGCATTTT.

This chain joins TRBV29-1 and TRBJ2-1, with TRBD1 as a possible D gene (6 bases). Germline V gene sequence: CDR1 SQVTM, CDR2 ANQGSEA. Trimming shortened V by 3 bases and J by 8 bases, and 14 bases separated the two germline ends. The CDR3 extends over 13 amino acids. The CDR3 sequence is CSVEGRGGDEQFF. CDR3 DNA: TGCAGCGTTGAGGGAAGAGGGGGAGATGAGCAGTTCTTC.

The rearrangement uses TRBV2 and TRBJ2-7, with unresolved D. Germline values: CDR1 SNHLY, CDR2 FYNNEI. The CDR3 spans 12 residues. Trimming cost V 1 base and J 12 bases, with 13 bases left between them. The CDR3 DNA follows: TGTGCCAGCAGTGAAGTAACGGGTAATCCGTACTTC. It specifies CASSEVTGNPYF. Based on the CDR3 plus reference TRBV2 and TRBJ2-7, the full variable domain is EPEVTQTPSHQVTQMGQEVILRCVPISNHLYFYWYRQILGQKVEFLVSFYNNEISEKSEIFDDQFSVERPDGSNFTLKIRSTKLEDSAMYFCASSEVTGNPYFGPGTRLTVT.

This chain connects TRBV5-1 to TRBJ1-2; D gene ambiguous. V was cut by 4 bases and J by 6 bases, with 16 bases left in between. Germline V gene sequence: CDR1 SGHRS, CDR2 YFSETQ. The CDR3 sequence is 14 residues long. The CDR3 loop reads CASSRVGPEDGYTF. In DNA, the CDR3 is TGCGCCAGCAGCCGAGTGGGCCCGGAGGATGGCTACACCTTC.

As regards this clonotype: One end of the junction is discordant with germline, which a read error may explain. This chain joins TRBV2 and TRBJ1-6; possibly TRBD1 for D (6 bases). CDR3 length equals 16 residues. CDR1 SNHLY and CDR2 FYNNEI come from the germline V gene. Here the CDR3 reads CASGQQLGSYNSSLHF. For the CDR3, the DNA is TGTGCCAGCGGACAGCAACTTGGCTCCTATAATTCATCCCTCCACTTT.